This section outlines one T cell receptor beta chain sequence together with its context. Its antigen remains unknown. This entry comes from a study of identical twins. TCRdb processed the 5' RACE reads anew with MiXCR; each CDR3 protein has one entry. The sample records roughly 480,000 distinct CDR3 sequences, 20% to 30% being singletons. Study results and caveats: Fewer insertions marked abundant cord blood beta clonotypes; young adult naive trended weakly, memory not at all.

This CDR3 spans 17 amino acids. V was shortened by 5 bases and J by 3 bases, with 22 bases between the two germline ends. Separately, the same data were catalogued under a study of T cells expressing NK-cell markers.

The sequenced material came from CD4+ T cells sorted from blood. This receptor was taken from a woman aged 18-29 years in good health. The chain combines TRBV12-3 or TRBV12-4 with TRBJ1-2; D perhaps matches TRBD1 (5 bases). The CDR3: CASSRLGGWDSHYGYTF. The DNA for the CDR3 is TGTGCCAGCAGTCGACTGGGTGGCTGGGACTCCCACTATGGCTACACCTTC.